A selection of T cell receptor beta chains follows, all from one sample in a study of T cell changes during pregnancy in multiple sclerosis. The repertoire was sequenced with immunoSEQ multiplex PCR; TCRdb's copy has only in-frame clones and lacks some. The data hold about 39,000 clones, with just over 90% observed a single time. Sequenced here: CD4+ T cells from peripheral blood mononuclear cells, sampled in the first trimester of pregnancy. Receptor source: a female donor in good health, enrolled as a control in a pregnancy study. Both conserved end residues are part of each CDR3. D genes are given only for firm matches. Part of the rows lack a size; the others show once, few, many or a class for expanded clones.

TRBV7-9	TRBJ1-2	-	-	TGTGCCAGCAGCTTATCTGCCGGACGGGGGTCCTATGGCTACACCTTC	CASSLSAGRGSYGYTF
TRBV11-2	TRBJ2-3	-	once	TGTGCCAGCAGCTTAAATGAGGCAGATACGCAGTATTTT	CASSLNEADTQYF
TRBV20-1	TRBJ2-5	-	-	TGCAGTGCTAGGAGGACAATGACCCAGTACTTC	CSARRTMTQYF
TRBV15	TRBJ2-3	TRBD2	-	TGTGCCACCAGCAGAGGGCGGGGGGGGGATACGCAGTATTTT	CATSRGRGGDTQYF
TRBV7-3	TRBJ1-5	TRBD1	few	TGTGCCAGCAGCCCCCTCACAGGGGACAATCAGCCCCAGCATTTT	CASSPLTGDNQPQHF
TRBV30	TRBJ2-6	-	-	TGTGCCTGGAGCCATGGAGGGTCAGGGGCCAACGTCCTGACTTTC	CAWSHGGSGANVLTF
TRBV19	TRBJ1-5	TRBD1	-	TGTGCCAGTAGTCCTGCGACAGGGTCAACTAGCAATCAGCCCCAGCATTTT	CASSPATGSTSNQPQHF
TRBV11-2	TRBJ2-7	TRBD1	-	TGTGCCAGCAGCTGGGGACAGGGGGCATTCTACGAGCAGTACTTC	CASSWGQGAFYEQYF
TRBV19	TRBJ2-4	TRBD1	-	TGTGCCAGTAGGTCTGGGCGCCAGGGGGCTATTCAGTACTTC	CASRSGRQGAIQYF
TRBV5-1	TRBJ1-1	-	medium-sized	TGCGCCAGCAGCCCTAGCACCCAATACACTGAAGCTTTCTTT	CASSPSTQYTEAFF
TRBV2	TRBJ1-3	TRBD1	few	TGTGCCAGCAGCCGACAGGGGATCTCTGGAAACACCATATATTTT	CASSRQGISGNTIYF
TRBV6-5	TRBJ1-1	TRBD1	-	TGTGCCAGCAGTTACCGGGGACAGGGAACTGAAGCTTTCTTT	CASSYRGQGTEAFF
TRBV4-2	TRBJ2-4	-	-	TGTGCCAGCAGCCCAGTTCAGGGTTCGGCCAAAAACATTCAGTACTTC	CASSPVQGSAKNIQYF
TRBV9	TRBJ1-1	-	once	TGTGCCAGCAGCGTTCAGGGGTCAAACACTGAAGCTTTCTTT	CASSVQGSNTEAFF
TRBV5-6	TRBJ1-5	TRBD1	-	TGTGCCAGCAGCTTGGGGACAGGAGGACAGCCCCAGCATTTT	CASSLGTGGQPQHF
TRBV7-2	TRBJ1-2	TRBD1	-	TGTGCCAGCAGCTCCGGACAGGGTGGCGGCTACACCTTC	CASSSGQGGGYTF
TRBV2	TRBJ2-3	TRBD2	-	TGTGCCAGCAGTGTGATTAGCGGGTTCACAGATACGCAGTATTTT	CASSVISGFTDTQYF
TRBV19	TRBJ1-5	-	-	TGTGCCAGTAGTATATGGAGTTATAGCAATCAGCCCCAGCATTTT	CASSIWSYSNQPQHF